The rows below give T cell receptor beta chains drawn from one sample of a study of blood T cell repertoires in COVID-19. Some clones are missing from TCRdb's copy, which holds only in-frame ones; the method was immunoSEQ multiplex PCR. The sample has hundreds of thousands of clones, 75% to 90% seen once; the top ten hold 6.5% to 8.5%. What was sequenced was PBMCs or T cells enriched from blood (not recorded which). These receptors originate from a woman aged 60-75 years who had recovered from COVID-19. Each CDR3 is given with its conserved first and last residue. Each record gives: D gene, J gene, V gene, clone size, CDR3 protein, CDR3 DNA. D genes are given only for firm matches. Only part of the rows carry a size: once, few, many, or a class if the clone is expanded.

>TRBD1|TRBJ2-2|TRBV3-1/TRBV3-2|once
CASSLGTGHTGELFF
TGTGCCAGCAGCCTTGGGACAGGCCACACCGGGGAGCTGTTTTTT
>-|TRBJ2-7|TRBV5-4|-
CASSPRGGSSYEQYF
TGTGCCAGCAGCCCCCGCGGAGGGAGCTCCTACGAGCAGTACTTC
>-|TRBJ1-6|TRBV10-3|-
CAIGSTGPGWGSPLHF
TGTGCCATCGGATCTACAGGGCCTGGATGGGGCTCACCCCTCCACTTT
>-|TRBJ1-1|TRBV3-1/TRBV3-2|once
CASSHSGGPEAFF
TGTGCCAGCAGCCACTCGGGAGGGCCTGAAGCTTTCTTT
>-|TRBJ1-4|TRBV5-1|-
CASSLGMAVREKLFF
TGCGCCAGCAGCTTGGGTATGGCGGTAAGGGAAAAACTGTTTTTT
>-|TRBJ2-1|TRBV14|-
CASSQLGALYEQFF
TGTGCCAGCAGTCAATTGGGGGCGTTGTATGAGCAGTTCTTC
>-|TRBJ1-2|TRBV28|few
CASSSPQELYGYTF
TGTGCCAGCAGCTCTCCACAGGAGCTCTATGGCTACACCTTC
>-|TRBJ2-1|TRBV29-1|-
CSVVDGANEQFF
TGCAGCGTTGTCGACGGAGCTAATGAGCAGTTCTTC
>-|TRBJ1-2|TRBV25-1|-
CASSELLPGRGNYGYTF
TGTGCCAGCAGTGAATTATTGCCGGGGAGGGGTAACTATGGCTACACCTTC
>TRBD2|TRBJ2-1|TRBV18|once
CASSPEGTTGFF
TGTGCCAGCTCCCCAGAAGGGACTACCGGGTTCTTC
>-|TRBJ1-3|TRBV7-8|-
CASSEGGFTGNTIYF
TGTGCCAGCAGCGAAGGCGGGTTCACTGGAAACACCATATATTTT
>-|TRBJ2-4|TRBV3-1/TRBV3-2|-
CASSHTGLAKNIQYF
TGTGCCAGCAGCCACACAGGGTTAGCCAAAAACATTCAGTACTTC
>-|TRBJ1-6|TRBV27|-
CASSLGFRNPNSPLHF
TGTGCCAGCAGTTTGGGCTTCAGGAATCCTAATTCACCCCTCCACTTT
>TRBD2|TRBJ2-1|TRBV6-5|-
CASSSASGAYNEQFF
TGTGCCAGCAGTTCGGCTAGCGGGGCCTACAATGAGCAGTTCTTC
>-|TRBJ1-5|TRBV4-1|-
CASSSQTGGLNQPQHF
TGCGCCAGCAGCTCACAGACAGGAGGTCTGAATCAGCCCCAGCATTTT
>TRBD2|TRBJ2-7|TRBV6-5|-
CASRRGVYEQYF
TGTGCCAGCAGGCGGGGGGTCTACGAGCAGTACTTC
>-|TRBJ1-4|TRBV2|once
CASSRQLTNEKLFF
TGTGCCAGCAGTAGACAGTTAACTAATGAAAAACTGTTTTTT